Below, 2 T cell receptor beta chains from the same sample are listed, as sequenced in a study of CD8+ T cells in alopecia areata. Stated treatment: oral pan-JAK inhibitor, 5-10 mg twice daily. Sequencing used cDNA as its template, made by extracting RNA and reverse transcribing it. Produced via immunoSEQ multiplex PCR; TCRdb's table is partial and in-frame only. The sample consists of about 220,000 clones, about three fifths of them appearing once. The sequencing here drew on CD4+ T cells sorted from blood, taken at week 4, from a patient treated with tofacitinib. These TCRs come from a human donor with alopecia areata.

This clone was recorded a few times. V is TRBV29-1 and J is TRBJ2-7, with TRBD1 matching 10 bases. Per the germline V gene, CDR1 is SQVTM and CDR2 is ANQGSEA. With V trimmed by 4 bases and J by 4 bases, 13 bases remained unmatched. CDR3 length equals 16 residues. As DNA, the CDR3 is TGCAGCGTTGGGGGAGTTGATGGGACAGGGGTTTACGAGCAGTACTTC. Its translation is CSVGGVDGTGVYEQYF.

The chain has TRBV30 and TRBJ1-2; no definite D call. Germline CDR1 and CDR2: GTSNPN and SVGIG (reference sequence). Trimming removed 0 bases at V and 8 bases at J, with 13 bases between. The CDR3 runs 13 residues. The CDR3 is CAWSVRGLGGYTF. The CDR3 bases are TGTGCCTGGAGTGTACGTGGTTTGGGAGGCTACACCTTC. The full variable domain, its missing parts supplied by reference TRBV30 and TRBJ1-2, is SQTIHQWPATLVQPVGSPLSLECTVEGTSNPNLYWYRQAAGRGLQLLFYSVGIGQISSEVPQNLSASRPQDRQFILSSKKLLLSDSGFYLCAWSVRGLGGYTFGSGTRLTVV.